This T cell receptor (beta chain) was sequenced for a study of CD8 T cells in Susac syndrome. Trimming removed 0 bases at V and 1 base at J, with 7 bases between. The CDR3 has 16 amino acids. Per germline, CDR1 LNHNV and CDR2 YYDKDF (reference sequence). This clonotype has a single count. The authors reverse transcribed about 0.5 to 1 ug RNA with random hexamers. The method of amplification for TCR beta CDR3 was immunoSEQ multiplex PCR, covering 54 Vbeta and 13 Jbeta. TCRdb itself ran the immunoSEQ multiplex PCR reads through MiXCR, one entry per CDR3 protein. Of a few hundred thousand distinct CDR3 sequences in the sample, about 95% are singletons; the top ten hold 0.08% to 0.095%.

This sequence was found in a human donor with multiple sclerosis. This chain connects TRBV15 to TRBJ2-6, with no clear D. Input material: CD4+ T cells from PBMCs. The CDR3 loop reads CATSRDRPSGANVLTF. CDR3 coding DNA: TGTGCCACCAGCAGAGATCGGCCGTCTGGGGCCAACGTCCTGACTTTC. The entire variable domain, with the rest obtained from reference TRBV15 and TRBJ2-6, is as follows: DAMVIQNPRYQVTQFGKPVTLSCSQTLNHNVMYWYQQKSSQAPKLLFHYYDKDFNNEADTPDNFQSRRPNTSFCFLDIRSPGLGDTAMYLCATSRDRPSGANVLTFGAGSRLTVL.